The 21 T cell receptor beta chains below come from one sample, sequenced in a study of shared clonotypes between healthy human individuals. The protocol was immunoSEQ multiplex PCR, while the TCRdb copy is restricted to in-frame clones and leaves out a portion. The repertoire holds over a million clones, with 65% to 75% as singletons. The specimen was memory CD4+ T cells sorted from blood. Subset meaning: CD45RA-negative fraction. These receptors all stem from a man between 18 and 35 years old in good health.

J is TRBJ2-1 and V is TRBV4-1; D ambiguous. V lost 0 bases to trimming and J lost 2 bases, with 8 bases between them. The CDR3 has 15 amino acids. The germline gives CDR1 MGHRA, CDR2 YSYEKL. Here the CDR3 DNA reads TGCGCCAGCAGCCAAGAAGTGTCTCCCTACAATGAGCAGTTCTTC. Translation: CASSQEVSPYNEQFF.

The chain employs TRBV2 and TRBJ1-4, with D hard to call. V lost 6 bases, J lost 8 bases, and 13 bases lay in between. The CDR3 totals 13 residues. Germline CDR1 SNHLY, CDR2 FYNNEI. In DNA form, the CDR3 reads TGTGCCAGCAGGATAAACGTCGTCGAAAAACTGTTTTTT. This codes for CASRINVVEKLFF.

The rearrangement joins TRBV10-1 to TRBJ2-2, with 9 positions matching TRBD1. This CDR3 region has 14 residues. Per germline, CDR1 WNHNN and CDR2 SYGVQD (reference sequence). J gave up 9 bases and V 5 bases, and 7 bases lay outside the gene matches. The DNA of the CDR3 is TGCGCCAGCAGTCCCGGGACAGGGATCCGGGAGCTGTTTTTT. Residues: CASSPGTGIRELFF.

This clone has at least ten counts. V and J are TRBV7-8 and TRBJ1-1; D remains unclear. This CDR3 region has 13 residues. V was cut by 7 bases and J by 5 bases, with 14 bases left in between. Germline CDR1 SGHVS, CDR2 FQNEAQ. The CDR3 is CASTKSGATEAFF. CDR3 coding DNA: TGTGCCAGCACCAAGTCCGGAGCGACTGAAGCTTTCTTT.

On this clone itself: This likely reflects a read error, since a far larger clone is one base away. The chain links TRBV7-8 to TRBJ2-2, with D possibly being TRBD2 (5 bases). The CDR3 totals 13 residues. Germline loops: CDR1 SGHVS, CDR2 FQNEAQ. V was pared by 5 bases and J by 9 bases, with 13 bases between. The CDR3 region is CASSQDLSRELFF. The CDR3 DNA follows: TGTGCCAGCAGCCAGGACTTAAGCAGGGAGCTGTTTTTT.

The genes are TRBV7-2 and TRBJ2-3; no firm D call. The CDR3 totals 13 residues. Germline CDR1 SGHTA, CDR2 FQGNSA. V was pared by 5 bases and J by 4 bases, with 10 bases between. CDR3 nucleotide sequence: TGTGCCAGCAGCCCCTACGTGGCAGATACGCAGTATTTT. This gives the protein CASSPYVADTQYF.

The rearrangement links TRBV6-1 to TRBJ1-2; TRBD1 might be the D (6 bases). The CDR3 length is 14 residues. The V gene lost 6 bases and the J gene lost 5 bases, with 16 bases spanning the gap. Per germline, CDR1 MNHNS and CDR2 SASEGT. The CDR3 DNA reads as TGTGCCAGCAGCTACAGGGAATCTGGATATGGCTACACCTTC. Its translation: CASSYRESGYGYTF.

As for this clone: The same CDR3 arises from other DNA sequences in this sample as well. The chain links TRBV11-2 to TRBJ2-5; D gene uncertain. This CDR3 has 12 amino acids. The germline V and J ends were trimmed by 1 base and 4 bases, with 4 bases remaining between them. Germline CDR1 and CDR2: SGHAT and FQNNGV. CDR3 loop: CASSLVGETQYF. In DNA, the CDR3 is TGTGCCAGCAGCTTAGTTGGAGAGACCCAGTACTTC.

V gene TRBV5-4 combines with J gene TRBJ2-1; D unclear. Germline V gene lookup returns CDR1 SGHNT and CDR2 YYREEE (reference sequence). The length of the CDR3 is 15 residues. V was clipped by 1 base and J by 3 bases, with 11 bases between them. The CDR3 coding sequence is TGTGCCAGCAGCTTGCAAGGTAGAGGCTACAATGAGCAGTTCTTC. This encodes CASSLQGRGYNEQFF.

The J gene is TRBJ1-1, the V gene TRBV6-5; D not certain. The CDR3 is 13 amino acids. V shed 7 bases and J shed 1 base, with 10 bases lying between them. The V gene's germline CDR1 is MNHEY and CDR2 SVGAGI. The CDR3 DNA follows: TGTGCCAGCACGGGCAGGAAGAACACTGAAGCTTTCTTT. Translated: CASTGRKNTEAFF.

The chain couples TRBV7-2 to TRBJ2-5; D possibly corresponds to TRBD1 (6 bases). CDR1 and CDR2 from the germline V gene are SGHTA and FQGNSA. CDR3 length equals 16 residues. Trimming cost V 1 base and J 3 bases, with 15 bases left between them. CDR3 nucleotide sequence: TGTGCCAGCAGCTTAGGGGTTGGACAGATTGAAGAGACCCAGTACTTC. Protein sequence: CASSLGVGQIEETQYF.

The V call is TRBV2, the J call TRBJ2-3, with D possibly matching TRBD2 (5 bases). V dropped 3 bases and J dropped 0 bases, with 7 bases sitting between them. Germline V gene sequence: CDR1 SNHLY, CDR2 FYNNEI. CDR3 length: 14 residues. CDR3 sequence: CASSDRLSTDTQYF. The CDR3 nucleotides are TGTGCCAGCAGTGATCGACTAAGCACAGATACGCAGTATTTT. The full variable domain, its missing parts supplied by reference TRBV2 and TRBJ2-3, is EPEVTQTPSHQVTQMGQEVILRCVPISNHLYFYWYRQILGQKVEFLVSFYNNEISEKSEIFDDQFSVERPDGSNFTLKIRSTKLEDSAMYFCASSDRLSTDTQYFGPGTRLTVL.

The chain employs TRBV5-4 and TRBJ2-7; D possibly corresponds to TRBD2 (6 bases). The V gene lost 0 bases and the J gene lost 3 bases, with 10 bases spanning the gap. CDR3 size: 14 residues. Per germline, CDR1 SGHNT and CDR2 YYREEE (reference sequence). In DNA, the CDR3 is TGTGCCAGCAGCTTGGGCGGGAACCACTACGAGCAGTACTTC. It is translated as CASSLGGNHYEQYF.

DNA of the CDR3: TGTGCCAGCAGCTTGGGGGCAGGATCCGAGCAGTACTTC. Protein: CASSLGAGSEQYF. This chain links TRBV5-4 with TRBJ2-7; D is uncertain. V lost 0 bases and J lost 6, with 10 bases in between. This CDR3 spans 13 amino acids. Germline V CDR1 and CDR2: SGHNT, YYREEE (reference sequence).

About this clone itself: Distinct nucleotide sequences in the sample also encode this CDR3. The V gene is TRBV2, the J gene TRBJ2-7, with D uncertain. The germline V gene encodes CDR1 SNHLY and CDR2 FYNNEI. V was cut by 4 bases and J by 4 bases, with 5 bases left in between. The CDR3 is 11 amino acids. The CDR3 DNA sequence: TGTGCCAGCAGTGGTCTATACGAGCAGTACTTC. Translating gives CASSGLYEQYF.

The chain uses TRBV19 and TRBJ1-6; TRBD1 is a possible D gene (5 bases). The CDR3 runs 14 residues. The germline V and J ends were trimmed by 4 bases and 7 bases, with 11 bases remaining between them. Germline assignment: CDR1 LNHDA and CDR2 SQIVND (reference sequence). The CDR3, as DNA: TGTGCCAGTAGTACGGACGGGGGGAATTCACCCCTCCACTTT. Its protein product is CASSTDGGNSPLHF. Full variable domain (outside the CDR3, taken from reference TRBV19 and TRBJ1-6): DGGITQSPKYLFRKEGQNVTLSCEQNLNHDAMYWYRQDPGQGLRLIYYSQIVNDFQKGDIAEGYSVSREKKESFPLTVTSAQKNPTAFYLCASSTDGGNSPLHFGNGTRLTVT.

In this sample, this clone turned up a few times. The chain has TRBV5-4 and TRBJ1-2; TRBD1 matches at 8 bases. The J segment lost 3 bases and the V segment lost 0 bases, leaving 4 bases of the junction unmatched. Germline CDR1 SGHNT, CDR2 YYREEE (reference sequence). The CDR3 consists of 15 residues. Here the CDR3 DNA reads TGTGCCAGCAGCTTGGTAGGACAGGGAGACTATGGCTACACCTTC. It encodes CASSLVGQGDYGYTF.

The CDR3 coding sequence is TGTGCCAGCGCTAGGGGGACTAGCTCAATGGAGACCCAGTACTTC. This gives the protein CASARGTSSMETQYF. The chain uses TRBV7-2 and TRBJ2-5; 9 positions agree with TRBD2. V was clipped by 8 bases and J by 5 bases; unmatched bases: 12. The CDR3 consists of 15 residues. Germline V gene sequence: CDR1 SGHTA, CDR2 FQGNSA.

The J gene is TRBJ2-3, the V gene TRBV11-2; D is uncertain. Per the germline V gene, CDR1 is SGHAT and CDR2 is FQNNGV. The CDR3 runs to 14 residues. V was trimmed by 5 bases and J by 5 bases, leaving 14 bases between them. The DNA for the CDR3 is TGTGCCAGCAGCAAGACGCCCACGGGAGATACGCAGTATTTT. It specifies CASSKTPTGDTQYF.

V gene TRBV5-6 combines with J gene TRBJ1-1, with a tentative D call TRBD1 (6 bases). Between the trimmed V and J ends, which lost 4 bases and 1 base, there was a span of 17 bases. This CDR3 is 16 amino acids long. Germline V lookup: CDR1 SGHDT, CDR2 YYEEEE. The CDR3 DNA sequence: TGTGCCAGCAGCACTCGATTGACAGGAGCGAACACTGAAGCTTTCTTT. Translated, it gives CASSTRLTGANTEAFF.

This clone has more than one count but fewer than ten. The V call is TRBV10-1, the J call TRBJ1-1; 10 positions match TRBD1. V shed 5 bases and J 12 bases; nucleotides not matched to a gene: 9. CDR1 is WNHNN and CDR2 is SYGVQD in the germline V gene (reference sequence). The CDR3 covers 13 residues. CDR3 DNA: TGCGCCAGCAGTCAGAGGACAGGGGGTTTGCCTTTCTTT. Translating it yields CASSQRTGGLPFF.